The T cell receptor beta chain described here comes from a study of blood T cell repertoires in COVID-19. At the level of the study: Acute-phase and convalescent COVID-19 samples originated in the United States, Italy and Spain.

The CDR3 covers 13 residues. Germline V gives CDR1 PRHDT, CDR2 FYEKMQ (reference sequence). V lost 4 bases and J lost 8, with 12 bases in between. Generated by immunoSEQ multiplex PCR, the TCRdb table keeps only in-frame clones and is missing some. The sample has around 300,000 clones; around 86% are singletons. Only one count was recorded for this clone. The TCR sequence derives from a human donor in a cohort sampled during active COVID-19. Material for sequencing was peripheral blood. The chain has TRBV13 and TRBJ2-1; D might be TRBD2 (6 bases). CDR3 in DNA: TGTGCCAGCAGCTCCTATAGCGGTCATGAGCAGTTCTTC. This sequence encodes CASSSYSGHEQFF.